This passage covers 19 T cell receptor beta chains from one sample sequenced in a study of metastatic and nonmetastatic thyroid tumors. TCRdb reprocessed the PCR reads via MiXCR. The sample contains 30,000 to 40,000 clones, around 31% of which appear only once. Patients had received no treatment of any kind before thyroid surgery. Sample: tumor tissue. The receptors derive from a female donor with papillary thyroid cancer or a benign thyroid nodule (not recorded which). Some clones in this sample may be carry-over from other donors' samples.

Written as DNA, the CDR3 is TGTGCCAGCAGTGACGGTGGGGCCCCCGGGGAGCTGTTTTTT. Translating gives CASSDGGAPGELFF. The chain links TRBV2 to TRBJ2-2; D is perhaps TRBD1 (5 bases). This CDR3 region has 14 residues. The V gene lost 3 bases and the J gene lost 6 bases, with 11 bases spanning the gap. Germline CDR1 and CDR2: SNHLY and FYNNEI.

The sample holds a few counts of this clone. The chain is built from TRBV6-1 and TRBJ2-3; no clear D gene. Trimming pared 4 bases from V and 2 bases from J, leaving 10 bases between. Germline CDR1 MNHNS, CDR2 SASEGT. The CDR3 has 14 amino acids. In DNA, the CDR3 is TGTGCCAGCAGTGGAGACTGGATCACAGATACGCAGTATTTT. Amino acids: CASSGDWITDTQYF.

The rearrangement joins TRBV5-1 to TRBJ2-3; 8 bases are a match to TRBD2. The length of the CDR3 is 14 residues. J lost 3 bases, V lost 1 base, and 1 base had no gene match. Germline loops: CDR1 SGHRS, CDR2 YFSETQ. DNA for the CDR3: TGCGCCAGCAGCTTGACTAGCGGTACAGATACGCAGTATTTT. Translating gives CASSLTSGTDTQYF. The full variable domain, rest sourced from reference TRBV5-1 and TRBJ2-3, is KAGVTQTPRYLIKTRGQQVTLSCSPISGHRSVSWYQQTPGQGLQFLFEYFSETQRNKGNFPGRFSGRQFSNSRSEMNVSTLELGDSALYLCASSLTSGTDTQYFGPGTRLTVL.

V is TRBV19 and J is TRBJ2-3; a weak D match, TRBD1 (6 bases). Germline CDR1 is LNHDA and CDR2 is SQIVND (reference sequence). V was trimmed by 7 bases and J by 2 bases, leaving 16 bases between them. The CDR3 totals 15 residues. This chain's CDR3 is CASKGDTGITDTQYF. The CDR3 coding sequence is TGTGCCAGTAAAGGGGACACCGGTATCACAGATACGCAGTATTTT.

The chain employs TRBV6-1 and TRBJ1-4; the match to TRBD1 covers 7 bases. The CDR3 runs 14 residues. The germline V gene has CDR1 MNHNS and CDR2 SASEGT. Trimming removed 8 bases from V and 5 bases from J; junction bases left unmatched: 8. The CDR3 DNA sequence: TGTGCCAGCTCGCCGGGACAGTCAAATGAAAAACTGTTTTTT. It yields the protein CASSPGQSNEKLFF.

The rearrangement links TRBV11-2 to TRBJ2-5, with no clear D. Trimming stripped 4 bases from V and 1 base from J, with 19 bases between. The germline V gene has CDR1 SGHAT and CDR2 FQNNGV. The CDR3 spans 17 residues. CDR3: CASSSSLLGPFQETQYF. The CDR3 DNA reads TGTGCCAGCAGCTCATCTCTGCTCGGACCCTTCCAAGAGACCCAGTACTTC.

The V and J genes are TRBV2 and TRBJ2-7; no definite D call. CDR1 and CDR2 from the germline V gene are SNHLY and FYNNEI. Trimming left V 4 bases short and J 3 bases short, with 10 bases between. This CDR3 contains 13 residues. As DNA, the CDR3 is TGTGCCAGCAGTGCTCGGACCCTCTACGAGCAGTACTTC. Translating gives CASSARTLYEQYF.

V is TRBV6-2 or TRBV6-3 and J is TRBJ1-1; weak D call: TRBD1 (6 bases). The ends were cut back, 5 bases at V and 1 base at J, with 8 bases in the middle. The CDR3 spans 13 residues. Per the germline V gene, CDR1 is MNHEY and CDR2 is SVGEGT. The CDR3 DNA is TGTGCCAGCAGTCGGACAGAGAACACTGAAGCTTTCTTT. It codes for CASSRTENTEAFF.

The gene calls are TRBV12-3 or TRBV12-4 and TRBJ2-7; TRBD2 is a possible D gene (6 bases). Trimming took 8 bases from V and 5 from J, leaving 19 bases between them. This CDR3 spans 14 amino acids. This CDR3 reads CASGPPGLGDEQYF. CDR3 DNA: TGTGCCAGCGGTCCACCGGGACTCGGAGACGAGCAGTACTTC.

The V gene is TRBV6-5, the J gene TRBJ1-1; 9 nucleotides align to TRBD1. The ends lost 3 bases at V and 5 bases at J; junction bases unmatched: 7. This CDR3 contains 15 residues. The germline gives CDR1 MNHEY, CDR2 SVGAGI. CDR3 loop: CASSYRQGGKTEAFF. Here the CDR3 DNA reads TGTGCCAGCAGTTATCGACAGGGGGGAAAGACTGAAGCTTTCTTT.

The V and J genes are TRBV6-1 and TRBJ2-3; D unresolved. The CDR3 sequence is 14 residues long. Trimming removed 6 bases from V and 2 bases from J, with 12 bases in between. Germline assignment: CDR1 MNHNS and CDR2 SASEGT. The CDR3 reads CASSNGLVTDTQYF. CDR3 nucleotide sequence: TGTGCCAGCAGCAACGGGTTAGTCACAGATACGCAGTATTTT.

This clone was found a few times. The rearrangement uses TRBV12-3 or TRBV12-4 and TRBJ2-7; D might be TRBD1 (6 bases). V lost 6 bases to trimming and J lost 6 bases, with 18 bases between them. The CDR3 runs 14 residues. The CDR3 is CASSPLRGTAEQYF. The DNA of the CDR3 is TGTGCCAGCAGCCCCCTCAGGGGAACGGCCGAGCAGTACTTC.

The rearrangement uses TRBV2 and TRBJ2-3; 10 nucleotides line up with TRBD2. Germline loops: CDR1 SNHLY, CDR2 FYNNEI. V lost 3 bases and J lost 3; bases outside the gene matches: 6. The CDR3 loop spans 16 amino acids. The CDR3 is CASSDPGLAFTDTQYF. The CDR3 DNA reads TGTGCCAGCAGTGACCCGGGACTAGCGTTTACAGATACGCAGTATTTT.

The chain joins TRBV5-1 to TRBJ1-2; 8 bases agree with TRBD1. The CDR3 spans 14 residues. Germline CDR1 SGHRS, CDR2 YFSETQ. V lost 0 bases, J lost 3 bases, and 1 base stayed unmatched. CDR3 nucleotide sequence: TGCGCCAGCAGCTTGGAGGGACAGGACTATGGCTACACCTTC. This gives the protein CASSLEGQDYGYTF.

The J gene is TRBJ2-5, the V gene TRBV7-9; TRBD1 matches at 9 bases. V shed 6 bases and J 4 bases; nucleotides not matched to a gene: 6. CDR1 and CDR2 (germline): SEHNR, FQNEAQ (reference sequence). The CDR3 sequence is 14 residues long. In nucleotides, the CDR3 is TGTGCCAGCAGGGGACAGGGTATTCGAGAGACCCAGTACTTC. Translated, it gives CASRGQGIRETQYF.

The chain is built from TRBV20-1 and TRBJ1-2; D unclear. The CDR3 is made up of 13 amino acids. V dropped 4 bases and J dropped 1 base, with 10 bases sitting between them. CDR1 DFQATT and CDR2 SNEGSKA come from the germline V gene (reference sequence). The CDR3 DNA reads TGCAGTGCTAAGATCACAGTTAACTATGGCTACACCTTC. The encoded protein is CSAKITVNYGYTF.

This clone was observed a handful of times. The genes are TRBV6-5 and TRBJ2-7; 8 bases are a match to TRBD2. The CDR3 extends over 15 amino acids. V lost 1 base to trimming and J lost 4 bases; unmatched junction nucleotides: 6. Per the germline V gene, CDR1 is MNHEY and CDR2 is SVGAGI. The DNA of the CDR3 is TGTGCCAGCAGTTACTGGAGCGGGAGTGGGTACGAGCAGTACTTC. It codes for CASSYWSGSGYEQYF.

In its sample, this clone was seen a few times. The J gene is TRBJ2-6, the V gene TRBV28, with D unclear. V was trimmed by 6 bases and J by 1 base, leaving 4 bases between them. Germline loops: CDR1 MDHEN, CDR2 SYDVKM. The CDR3 extends over 13 amino acids. CDR3 in amino acids: CASSESGANVLTF. CDR3 nucleotide sequence: TGTGCCAGCAGCGAGTCTGGGGCCAACGTCCTGACTTTC.

Of note for this clone: A read error is possible here, since a much larger clone lies one base away. The chain links TRBV20-1 to TRBJ1-2, with D possibly being TRBD1 (5 bases). The V and J ends lost 6 bases and 4 bases respectively, with 21 bases between them. The CDR3 spans 15 residues. From germline, CDR1 is DFQATT and CDR2 SNEGSKA (reference sequence). CDR3 nucleotides: TGCAGTGCAACCCCGGGACGGGAAGTTATCTATGGCTACACCTTC. Amino acids: CSATPGREVIYGYTF.